This T cell receptor beta chain was found in a study of blood T cell repertoires in COVID-19. Study information: There were acute and convalescent COVID-19 samples, and they came from the United States, Italy and Spain. PBMCs, B-cell-depleted T cells, or T cells provided the cDNA or gDNA that made up the material.

CDR1 is LGHDT and CDR2 is YNNKEL in the germline V gene (reference sequence). The ends were cut back, 0 bases at V and 4 bases at J, with 19 bases in the middle. CDR3 length: 17 residues. Original data processing: Amplification of reference gene primers was used by the study to estimate nucleated cell counts. Measured with immunoSEQ multiplex PCR; TCRdb has only the in-frame clones, and not every one. Clonal size and the V and J genes are those of that table, whereas D and trimming came from the DNA. In the table there are more than 85,000 clones, approximately 72% of which are singletons. The chain joins TRBV3-1 (or the pseudogene TRBV3-2) to TRBJ2-7; maybe TRBD2 (7 bases). The clonotype comes from a man aged 70 or older with acute or convalescent COVID-19. Input material: peripheral blood. The CDR3 nucleotides are TGTGCCAGCAGCCAAGATAGGCGGGAGCGAGACAGGTACGAGCAGTACTTC. As protein: CASSQDRRERDRYEQYF.